This TCR beta chain came from a study of control samples from healthy donors and cancer patients. Some clones are missing from TCRdb's copy, which holds only in-frame ones; the method was immunoSEQ multiplex PCR. The table includes 40,000 to 50,000 clones, about three quarters detected once. Sample: formalin-fixed, paraffin-embedded tissue. The TCR sequence derives from a male donor with melanoma.

The CDR3 DNA reads as TGTGCCACCAGCAGGCCTCTGGGGGACATGGAGACCCAGTACTTC. Its translation: CATSRPLGDMETQYF. V usage is TRBV15 and J usage is TRBJ2-5; D is possibly TRBD1 (6 bases). In germline, CDR1 is LNHNV, CDR2 YYDKDF (reference sequence). V dropped 3 bases and J dropped 5 bases, with 16 bases sitting between them. The CDR3 runs to 15 residues. Full variable domain (remainder filled in from reference TRBV15 and TRBJ2-5): DAMVIQNPRYQVTQFGKPVTLSCSQTLNHNVMYWYQQKSSQAPKLLFHYYDKDFNNEADTPDNFQSRRPNTSFCFLDIRSPGLGDTAMYLCATSRPLGDMETQYFGPGTRLLVL.